Following are 26 T cell receptor beta chains from one sample sequenced in a study of beta chain features in type 1 diabetes. Study conclusions and caveats: In every one of the four CD4+ subsets, TCRB CDR3s were moderately but significantly shorter in Type 1 diabetes patients.

All of the isolated RNA was reverse transcribed, so expressed TCRB transcripts were sequenced. Only in-frame clones appear in the TCRdb table, and some are missing; sequencing was by immunoSEQ multiplex PCR. The table includes 250,000 to 350,000 clones, 15% detected once. Antigens for these TCRs are unknown. The sample comprised naive CD4+ T cells from blood. These receptors were taken from a man younger than 30 with type 1 diabetes.

The sample holds a few counts of this clone. This rearrangement joins TRBV5-4 to TRBJ2-5; 7 bases line up with TRBD1. The V segment lost 3 bases and the J segment 2 bases; nucleotides outside the gene matches: 7. The CDR3 sequence is 15 residues long. Per germline, CDR1 SGHNT and CDR2 YYREEE (reference sequence). The CDR3 DNA reads TGTGCCAGCAGCTCAACGGACAGGACGCAAGAGACCCAGTACTTC. It is translated as CASSSTDRTQETQYF. The full variable domain, with the rest looked up from reference TRBV5-4 and TRBJ2-5, is ETGVTQSPTHLIKTRGQQVTLRCSSQSGHNTVSWYQQALGQGPQFIFQYYREEENGRGNFPPRFSGLQFPNYSSELNVNALELDDSALYLCASSSTDRTQETQYFGPGTRLLVL.

This clone turned up a few times. The rearrangement uses TRBV30 and TRBJ1-6, with 8 positions matching TRBD1. The trim removed 7 bases at V and 13 bases at J, leaving 9 bases unmatched. Per germline, CDR1 GTSNPN and CDR2 SVGIG (reference sequence). The CDR3 sequence is 12 residues long. The CDR3 spells CALNRGSMPLHF. The CDR3 DNA follows: TGTGCCTTGAACAGGGGGAGCATGCCCCTCCACTTT. The full variable domain, in which reference TRBV30 and TRBJ1-6 provide the parts outside the CDR3, is SQTIHQWPATLVQPVGSPLSLECTVEGTSNPNLYWYRQAAGRGLQLLFYSVGIGQISSEVPQNLSASRPQDRQFILSSKKLLLSDSGFYLCALNRGSMPLHFGNGTRLTVT.

This sequence joins TRBV19 and TRBJ2-3; TRBD2 aligns across 8 bases. Per the germline V gene, CDR1 is LNHDA and CDR2 is SQIVND (reference sequence). This CDR3 has 13 amino acids. After removal of 6 bases from V and 5 bases from J, the junction contained 4 bases not matched to a gene. The CDR3 DNA is TGTGCCAGTAGAAAACGGGAGGGAGATACGCAGTATTTT. Translating gives CASRKREGDTQYF.

The CDR3: CASSPEERRTEAFF. CDR3 bases: TGTGCCAGCTCACCGGAAGAACGGAGGACTGAAGCTTTCTTT. The chain uses TRBV18 and TRBJ1-1; the D is unclear. Germline lookup yields CDR1 KGHSH and CDR2 LQKENI. V shed 3 bases and J shed 5 bases, with 13 bases lying between them. The CDR3 runs to 14 residues.

This clone appeared a few times. The chain couples TRBV29-1 to TRBJ2-1; TRBD1 agrees at 8 bases. The CDR3 is 15 amino acids. J lost 5 bases, V lost 0 bases, and 6 bases had no gene match. Germline assignment: CDR1 SQVTM and CDR2 ANQGSEA. The CDR3 nucleotides are TGCAGCGTTGAAGATTTGGGGACAGGTAACAATGAGCAGTTCTTC. The encoded protein is CSVEDLGTGNNEQFF.

Only one count was recorded for this clone. The chain has TRBV6-6 and TRBJ2-7; D is ambiguous. Germline CDR1 is MNHNY and CDR2 is SVGAGI (reference sequence). V was shortened by 7 bases and J by 5 bases, with 12 bases between the two germline ends. The CDR3 runs to 12 residues. Written as DNA, the CDR3 is TGTGCCAGCACGAACGGTCTCCACGAGCAGTACTTC. Translated: CASTNGLHEQYF.

The J gene is TRBJ2-2, the V gene TRBV6-5; 11 positions agree with TRBD2. The germline V gene has CDR1 MNHEY and CDR2 SVGAGI. The CDR3 extends over 15 amino acids. V lost 6 bases and J lost 5; bases outside the gene matches: 5. The CDR3 here is CASSLLAGETGELFF. The DNA for the CDR3 is TGTGCCAGCAGCCTACTAGCGGGAGAGACCGGGGAGCTGTTTTTT.

This clone has only a few counts. V and J are TRBV10-3 and TRBJ2-5; TRBD2 aligns across 10 bases. Germline CDR1 ENHRY, CDR2 SYGVKD. Germline trimming cut 4 bases from V and 4 bases from J; bases unmatched to any gene: 3. There are 14 residues in the CDR3. Here the CDR3 DNA reads TGTGCCATCAGTGTGCGGACTAGCGGAGAGACCCAGTACTTC. Translation gives CAISVRTSGETQYF.

This chain links TRBV4-1 with TRBJ2-1, with 7 bases that match TRBD2. Germline lookup yields CDR1 MGHRA and CDR2 YSYEKL. This CDR3 spans 16 amino acids. With 4 bases clipped from V and 0 bases from J, the junction kept 6 bases outside the gene matches. This CDR3 reads CASSRPLATSYNEQFF. The CDR3 region has the DNA TGCGCCAGCAGCCGCCCACTAGCGACCTCCTACAATGAGCAGTTCTTC.

The chain joins TRBV19 to TRBJ2-5, with a tentative D call TRBD2 (5 bases). Trimming removed 2 bases from V and 5 bases from J, with 12 bases in between. The CDR3 is made up of 14 amino acids. CDR1 LNHDA and CDR2 SQIVND come from the germline V gene (reference sequence). Here the CDR3 reads CASSITRGLETQYF. As DNA, the CDR3 is TGTGCCAGTAGTATAACGCGCGGACTGGAGACCCAGTACTTC.

Only a few counts were recorded for this clone. The chain is built from TRBV5-1 and TRBJ2-7; 7 nucleotides line up with TRBD2. Looked up from germline, CDR1 is SGHRS and CDR2 is YFSETQ. With 4 bases clipped from V and 3 bases from J, the junction kept 7 bases outside the gene matches. This CDR3 spans 14 amino acids. DNA of the CDR3: TGCGCCAGCAGCCTGAGCGGGAATAACTACGAGCAGTACTTC. This encodes CASSLSGNNYEQYF.

This chain's CDR3 is CASSPIPENTGELFF. In DNA, the CDR3 is TGTGCCAGCAGTCCTATACCTGAGAACACCGGGGAGCTGTTTTTT. The chain couples TRBV28 to TRBJ2-2; D is undetermined. Between the trimmed V and J ends, which lost 5 bases and 1 base, there was a span of 11 bases. The CDR3 consists of 15 residues. Germline loops: CDR1 MDHEN, CDR2 SYDVKM.

The sample holds a few counts of this clone. This CDR3 reads CASSLGLAGSTDTQYF. In DNA, the CDR3 is TGTGCCAGCAGCTTAGGGTTGGCGGGGTCCACAGATACGCAGTATTTT. This sequence joins TRBV7-9 and TRBJ2-3; weak D call: TRBD2 (6 bases). The CDR3 sequence is 16 residues long. Trimming cost V 1 base and J 2 bases, with 13 bases left between them. Per the germline V gene, CDR1 is SEHNR and CDR2 is FQNEAQ (reference sequence).

The V gene is TRBV30, the J gene TRBJ2-1; D unclear. Trimming stripped 4 bases from V and 0 bases from J, with 10 bases between. Germline CDR1 is GTSNPN and CDR2 is SVGIG (reference sequence). CDR3 size: 14 residues. The CDR3: CAWNPLSSYNEQFF. The CDR3 DNA sequence: TGTGCCTGGAATCCTCTAAGCTCCTACAATGAGCAGTTCTTC.

This clone has only a few counts. The chain uses TRBV5-6 and TRBJ1-2, with a possible D match to TRBD1 (5 bases). Germline CDR1 and CDR2: SGHDT and YYEEEE. V was shortened by 0 bases and J by 8 bases, with 14 bases between the two germline ends. The CDR3 runs 14 residues. In DNA, the CDR3 is TGTGCCAGCAGCTTGGCTGGGGGGGACCGGGGCTACACCTTC. This gives the protein CASSLAGGDRGYTF.

A few counts support this clone. The J gene is TRBJ2-5, the V gene TRBV5-4, with a possible D match to TRBD1 (6 bases). CDR3 length: 14 amino acids. The V and J ends lost 1 base and 2 bases respectively, with 9 bases between them. Germline values: CDR1 SGHNT, CDR2 YYREEE (reference sequence). The CDR3 DNA is TGTGCCAGCAGCTTGCCCCAGGGGCAAGAGACCCAGTACTTC. Residues: CASSLPQGQETQYF.

V usage is TRBV5-1 and J usage is TRBJ2-2; tentatively, D is TRBD2 (6 bases). The CDR3 contains 18 residues. The germline V gene encodes CDR1 SGHRS and CDR2 YFSETQ. Between the trimmed V and J ends, which lost 2 bases and 4 bases, there was a span of 21 bases. CDR3 sequence reads: CASSFRPKAGQVTGELFF. The DNA of the CDR3 is TGCGCCAGCAGCTTTCGGCCTAAGGCGGGGCAGGTCACCGGGGAGCTGTTTTTT.

As DNA, the CDR3 is TGTGCCACTACTTCCGGAGGGGGGGACACAGATACGCAGTATTTT. Protein: CATTSGGGDTDTQYF. The gene calls are TRBV7-9 and TRBJ2-3, with D maybe TRBD2 (7 bases). The V end was cut by 10 bases, the J end by 2 bases, with 19 bases between. Germline loops: CDR1 SEHNR, CDR2 FQNEAQ (reference sequence). This CDR3 contains 15 residues.

About this clone itself: The sample has other DNA sequences that encode this CDR3 too. The chain employs TRBV5-1 and TRBJ2-3; D call uncertain. Trimming stripped 0 bases from V and 0 bases from J, with 5 bases between. Germline V gives CDR1 SGHRS, CDR2 YFSETQ. The CDR3 covers 14 residues. CDR3 DNA: TGCGCCAGCAGCTTGGGAGCTAGCACAGATACGCAGTATTTT. This translates into CASSLGASTDTQYF.

The CDR3 bases are TGTGCCAGCTCCACGGCCCGGACAGGGCTATCCGAACTGTTTTTT. It specifies CASSTARTGLSELFF. The rearrangement uses TRBV18 and TRBJ1-4; 8 nucleotides agree with TRBD1. The length of the CDR3 is 15 residues. Germline CDR1 KGHSH, CDR2 LQKENI. The J segment lost 12 bases and the V segment lost 6 bases, leaving 15 bases of the junction unmatched.

This chain connects TRBV27 to TRBJ1-1; 7 bases map to TRBD1. CDR3 length equals 17 residues. J gave up 0 bases and V 3 bases, and 10 bases lay outside the gene matches. Germline V CDR1 and CDR2: MNHEY, SMNVEV (reference sequence). CDR3 protein: CASSFTRQGLMNTEAFF. The CDR3 DNA sequence: TGTGCCAGCAGTTTTACCCGACAGGGCCTGATGAACACTGAAGCTTTCTTT.

The chain recombines TRBV29-1 with TRBJ2-7; TRBD2 might be the D (5 bases). CDR3 length: 13 residues. V lost 3 bases to trimming and J lost 5 bases, with 14 bases between them. Germline V gives CDR1 SQVTM, CDR2 ANQGSEA. Here the CDR3 reads CSVDPDRGDEQYF. In DNA, the CDR3 is TGCAGCGTTGACCCGGACCGGGGAGACGAGCAGTACTTC.

The J gene is TRBJ1-4, the V gene TRBV7-9; D remains ambiguous. The germline gives CDR1 SEHNR, CDR2 FQNEAQ (reference sequence). The CDR3 has 15 residues. Trimming took 5 bases from V and 0 from J, leaving 10 bases between them. CDR3 sequence reads: CASSPGGTTNEKLFF. As DNA, the CDR3 is TGTGCCAGCAGCCCGGGAGGGACAACTAATGAAAAACTGTTTTTT.

There are a few counts of this clone. This chain links TRBV9 with TRBJ2-3, with 9 bases fitting TRBD2. The CDR3 is 13 residues long. The V segment lost 7 bases and the J segment 6 bases; nucleotides outside the gene matches: 6. The germline CDR1 and CDR2 sequences are SGDLS and YYNGEE. The CDR3 sequence is CASWREGRDTQYF. DNA for the CDR3: TGTGCCAGCTGGCGGGAGGGCCGTGATACGCAGTATTTT.

V gene TRBV18 combines with J gene TRBJ2-3; TRBD2 matches 13 bases. The V segment lost 5 bases and the J segment 0 bases; nucleotides outside the gene matches: 17. Germline V CDR1 and CDR2: KGHSH, LQKENI. The length of the CDR3 is 21 residues. The CDR3 sequence is CASSSTGTSGTRVESTDTQYF. The DNA for the CDR3 is TGTGCCAGCTCAAGTACCGGGACTAGCGGGACCCGCGTCGAAAGCACAGATACGCAGTATTTT. Looking up the rest from reference TRBV18 and TRBJ2-3 gives the full variable domain: NAGVMQNPRHLVRRRGQEARLRCSPMKGHSHVYWYRQLPEEGLKFMVYLQKENIIDESGMPKERFSAEFPKEGPSILRIQQVVRGDSAAYFCASSSTGTSGTRVESTDTQYFGPGTRLTVL.

The chain couples TRBV19 to TRBJ2-1; 7 nucleotides align to TRBD2. The ends lost 7 bases at V and 5 bases at J; junction bases unmatched: 11. Germline values: CDR1 LNHDA, CDR2 SQIVND (reference sequence). The CDR3 runs to 15 residues. Here the CDR3 DNA reads TGTGCCAGTACCAAAGCGGGGTGGAATAACAATGAGCAGTTCTTC. Translated, it gives CASTKAGWNNNEQFF.